Listed below are T cell receptor beta chains from one sample, sequenced in a study of cytomegalovirus exposure and HLA in healthy donors. Sequencing was performed with immunoSEQ multiplex PCR; in TCRdb, only in-frame clones are kept and a portion is missing. The repertoire holds more than 95,000 clones, nearly 80% seen once, with over 5.5% in the top ten. The sequenced sample consisted of PBMCs. The source is a woman aged 35 to 49 in good health and CMV-seronegative. Both conserved end residues are part of each CDR3. The order of the fields is D gene, clone size, J gene, V gene, CDR3 protein, CDR3 DNA. A D gene is named only where the DNA matches it firmly. The listing skips clone size in some rows; elsewhere it reads once, few, many or a size class.

TRBD2 | - | TRBJ2-1 | TRBV7-9 | CASSRTSGISYNEQFF | TGTGCCAGCAGCAGGACTAGCGGGATCTCCTACAATGAGCAGTTCTTC
- | - | TRBJ1-5 | TRBV28 | CASRLATQPQHF | TGTGCCAGCAGACTTGCCACCCAGCCCCAGCATTTT
TRBD1 | - | TRBJ2-6 | TRBV9 | CASSVDRVAGANGLTF | TGTGCCAGCAGCGTGGACAGGGTGGCTGGGGCCAACGGCCTGACTTTC
- | - | TRBJ2-7 | TRBV4-1 | CASSQDNRPYEQYF | TGCGCCAGCAGCCAAGATAACAGGCCCTACGAGCAGTACTTC
- | - | TRBJ1-5 | TRBV19 | CASSIFQGRTQPQHF | TGTGCCAGTAGTATCTTTCAGGGGCGCACTCAGCCCCAGCATTTT
TRBD1 | once | TRBJ1-4 | TRBV13 | CASSRDRAREKLFF | TGTGCCAGCAGTCGGGACAGGGCGCGAGAAAAACTGTTTTTT
- | - | TRBJ1-4 | TRBV2 | CASSEARGSWGEKLFF | TGTGCCAGCAGTGAAGCGCGGGGCTCCTGGGGTGAAAAACTGTTTTTT
- | - | TRBJ2-7 | TRBV7-6 | CASSLWDSAYEQYF | TGTGCCAGCAGCCTTTGGGACTCTGCTTACGAGCAGTACTTC
TRBD2 | - | TRBJ2-7 | TRBV10-1 | CASSPSGSRYEQYF | TGCGCCAGCAGTCCCAGCGGGAGCCGGTACGAGCAGTACTTC
- | - | TRBJ2-7 | TRBV28 | CASSSADSYSYEQYF | TGTGCCAGCAGTTCCGCGGACAGTTACTCCTACGAGCAGTACTTC
- | - | TRBJ2-7 | TRBV7-9 | CSSSISNEQYF | TGTTCCAGCAGCATCAGTAACGAGCAGTACTTC
TRBD2 | - | TRBJ2-7 | TRBV5-1 | CASSLTSGPYEQYF | TGCGCCAGCAGCTTGACTAGCGGCCCCTACGAGCAGTACTTC
TRBD1 | - | TRBJ2-3 | TRBV4-3 | CASSGRDRVTDTQYF | TGCGCCAGCAGCGGCCGGGACAGGGTCACAGATACGCAGTATTTT
- | - | TRBJ2-1 | TRBV5-5 | CASSLAQGPYNEQFF | TGTGCCAGCAGCTTGGCGCAGGGGCCTTACAATGAGCAGTTCTTC
TRBD2 | - | TRBJ2-1 | TRBV28 | CASSSWSRDYYNEQFF | TGTGCCAGCAGTTCATGGAGTAGGGACTACTACAATGAGCAGTTCTTC
TRBD2 | - | TRBJ2-3 | TRBV7-2 | CASSPHLAGARTQYF | TGTGCCAGCAGCCCACACCTAGCGGGAGCGCGTACGCAGTATTTT
TRBD1 | - | TRBJ1-5 | TRBV11-2 | CASSRDSPNQPQHF | TGTGCCAGCAGCCGGGACAGCCCAAATCAGCCCCAGCATTTT
TRBD1 | - | TRBJ2-5 | TRBV5-6 | CASSGTGGSETQYF | TGTGCCAGCAGCGGGACAGGGGGCTCAGAGACCCAGTACTTC
- | - | TRBJ2-5 | TRBV7-8 | CASSLRSRETQYF | TGTGCCAGCAGCTTACGGAGCCGAGAGACCCAGTACTTC
TRBD1 | - | TRBJ2-3 | TRBV4-3 | CASSQAAGQAGDTQYF | TGCGCCAGCAGCCAAGCTGCAGGACAGGCGGGAGATACGCAGTATTTT
TRBD2 | - | TRBJ2-7 | TRBV4-1 | CASSLGGGRVYEQYF | TGCGCCAGCAGCCTAGGAGGCGGGAGGGTCTACGAGCAGTACTTC
- | - | TRBJ1-2 | TRBV9 | CASSVQGGYTF | TGTGCCAGCAGCGTACAGGGGGGCTACACCTTC
TRBD2 | - | TRBJ2-3 | TRBV7-9 | CASSLGVGGTDTQYF | TGTGCCAGCAGCTTAGGTGTGGGGGGGACAGATACGCAGTATTTT
TRBD1 | - | TRBJ1-1 | TRBV7-2 | CASSFTGASYGAFF | TGTGCCAGCAGCTTTACAGGGGCCTCATACGGAGCTTTCTTT
- | - | TRBJ2-2 | TRBV7-9 | CASSRQNTGELFF | TGTGCCAGCAGCCGACAGAACACCGGGGAGCTGTTTTTT
TRBD2 | - | TRBJ2-1 | TRBV9 | CASSSIGRTEANEQFF | TGTGCCAGCAGCTCCATCGGGAGGACCGAGGCCAATGAGCAGTTCTTC
TRBD2 | - | TRBJ2-5 | TRBV7-3 | CASSLSGSRETQYF | TGTGCCAGCAGCTTAAGCGGGAGTAGGGAGACCCAGTACTTC
TRBD1 | - | TRBJ2-7 | TRBV28 | CASRARDRAPYEQYF | TGTGCCAGCAGAGCGAGGGACAGGGCTCCCTACGAGCAGTACTTC
- | - | TRBJ1-1 | TRBV7-6 | CASSPAASLNTEAFF | TGTGCCAGCAGCCCAGCGGCCAGTCTGAACACTGAAGCTTTCTTT
TRBD2 | - | TRBJ2-6 | TRBV13 | CAKMPPGGLAGANVLTF | TGTGCCAAGATGCCCCCGGGAGGTTTGGCTGGGGCCAACGTCCTGACTTTC
- | - | TRBJ2-7 | TRBV11-2 | CASSRGPSGEQYF | TGTGCCAGCAGCCGTGGGCCCTCCGGCGAGCAGTACTTC
TRBD2 | - | TRBJ2-7 | TRBV6-5 | CATRTSGSYEQYF | TGTGCCACCAGGACTAGCGGGAGTTACGAGCAGTACTTC
- | - | TRBJ2-7 | TRBV29-1 | CSVRDTSYEQYF | TGCAGCGTTAGGGACACCTCCTACGAGCAGTACTTC
- | - | TRBJ2-4 | TRBV27 | CASRPKTGLSVIQYF | TGTGCCAGCAGGCCCAAGACAGGTCTGTCTGTCATTCAGTACTTC
- | - | TRBJ1-4 | TRBV4-2 | CASSQDRYIGNGEKLFF | TGTGCCAGCAGCCAAGACAGGTACATAGGTAATGGTGAAAAACTGTTTTTT
- | - | TRBJ1-1 | TRBV5-4 | CASSQTGPTEAFF | TGTGCCAGCAGCCAGACAGGACCCACTGAAGCTTTCTTT
- | - | TRBJ1-2 | TRBV6-1 | CASSEPQYYGYTF | TGTGCCAGCAGTGAACCACAGTACTATGGCTACACCTTC
TRBD2 | once | TRBJ2-7 | TRBV7-2 | CASSWGRAWEQYF | TGTGCCAGTAGCTGGGGGAGGGCCTGGGAGCAGTACTTC
TRBD1 | - | TRBJ1-2 | TRBV28 | CASSLTGGADYGYTF | TGTGCCAGCAGTTTGACAGGGGGCGCAGACTATGGCTACACCTTC
- | - | TRBJ1-1 | TRBV28 | CASSHSRARGRGTEAFF | TGTGCCAGCAGCCATTCGAGAGCCAGGGGCAGGGGCACTGAAGCTTTCTTT
TRBD2 | - | TRBJ2-5 | TRBV5-1 | CASSLAGTSGANQETQYF | TGCGCCAGCAGCTTAGCAGGGACTAGCGGGGCTAACCAAGAGACCCAGTACTTC
- | - | TRBJ2-1 | TRBV11-2 | CASSPYNEQFF | TGTGCCAGCAGCCCATACAATGAGCAGTTCTTC
- | - | TRBJ1-5 | TRBV28 | CASSLAGSGQPQHF | TGTGCCAGCAGTTTAGCCGGGAGCGGTCAGCCCCAGCATTTT
- | - | TRBJ2-5 | TRBV7-2 | CASSPGRAQETQYF | TGTGCCAGCAGCCCAGGCAGGGCCCAAGAGACCCAGTACTTC